This T cell receptor (beta chain) was captured in a study of T cells in Graves' hyperthyroidism and ophthalmopathy. Hyperthyroidism of Graves' type that showed no ophthalmopathy progression within 18 months was stable. Not enrolled were patients with uncontrolled infection, other autoimmune disease, pregnancy or lactation. A roughly 9.1 ml volume of fresh peripheral blood provided the PBMCs. Using RNA transcripts as the source, TCR beta CDR3 regions were amplified. During a first-round RT-PCR of the TCR CDR3, the HTBI primer set was used. MiXCR, run by TCRdb on the multiplex PCR reads, gives a single entry per CDR3 protein. Altogether a few hundred thousand distinct CDR3 sequences are present, roughly 18% being singletons, with the ten largest covering approximately 40%. From germline, CDR1 is MDHEN and CDR2 SYDVKM. Trimming shortened V by 7 bases and J by 4 bases, and 10 bases separated the two germline ends. This CDR3 comprises 13 residues.

The sequenced material came from blood. The chain combines TRBV28 with TRBJ1-4; no definite D call. The TCR was taken from a man between 35 and 55 years old with Graves' hyperthyroidism. CDR3 nucleotides: TGTGCCAGCATGGGGAATTATAATGAAAAACTGTTTTTT. Its protein product is CASMGNYNEKLFF.